This TCR beta chain was sequenced in a study of T cell responses to AZD1222 COVID-19 vaccine. Study-wide findings and caveats: Donors in the cohort were predominantly white British and more often female, and clonal diversity was possibly underestimated. Baseline antibody screening turned up just a handful of seropositive AZD1222 recipients.

Clones were sequenced by immunoSEQ multiplex PCR, and TCRdb holds only the in-frame ones, with some missing. The sample has approximately 97,000 clones, about 85% seen once. About this clone: What it binds is unknown.

This CDR3 is built from 15 residues. Deletions cut 0 bases from V and 0 bases from J, with 7 bases between. In germline, CDR1 is KGHSH, CDR2 LQKENI. This clonotype originated in an adult in good health. This material consisted of peripheral blood, taken on day 0 of AZD1222 vaccination. This chain connects TRBV18 to TRBJ2-3; D unresolved. The CDR3 DNA reads as TGTGCCAGCTCACCACCTGGGCAGAGCACAGATACGCAGTATTTT. Protein product: CASSPPGQSTDTQYF. Combining the CDR3 with reference TRBV18 and TRBJ2-3 gives the whole variable domain NAGVMQNPRHLVRRRGQEARLRCSPMKGHSHVYWYRQLPEEGLKFMVYLQKENIIDESGMPKERFSAEFPKEGPSILRIQQVVRGDSAAYFCASSPPGQSTDTQYFGPGTRLTVL.